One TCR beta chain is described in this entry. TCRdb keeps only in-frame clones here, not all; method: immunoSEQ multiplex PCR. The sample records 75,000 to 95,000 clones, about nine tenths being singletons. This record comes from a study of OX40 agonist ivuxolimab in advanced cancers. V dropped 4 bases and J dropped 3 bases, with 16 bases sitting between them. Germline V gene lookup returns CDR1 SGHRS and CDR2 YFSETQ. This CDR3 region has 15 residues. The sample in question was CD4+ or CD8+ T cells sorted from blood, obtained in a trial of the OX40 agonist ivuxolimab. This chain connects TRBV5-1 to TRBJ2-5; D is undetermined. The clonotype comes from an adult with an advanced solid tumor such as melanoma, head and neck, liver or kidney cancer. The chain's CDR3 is CASSPIMRLKETQYF. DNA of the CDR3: TGCGCCAGCAGCCCCATAATGCGGCTAAAAGAGACCCAGTACTTC.